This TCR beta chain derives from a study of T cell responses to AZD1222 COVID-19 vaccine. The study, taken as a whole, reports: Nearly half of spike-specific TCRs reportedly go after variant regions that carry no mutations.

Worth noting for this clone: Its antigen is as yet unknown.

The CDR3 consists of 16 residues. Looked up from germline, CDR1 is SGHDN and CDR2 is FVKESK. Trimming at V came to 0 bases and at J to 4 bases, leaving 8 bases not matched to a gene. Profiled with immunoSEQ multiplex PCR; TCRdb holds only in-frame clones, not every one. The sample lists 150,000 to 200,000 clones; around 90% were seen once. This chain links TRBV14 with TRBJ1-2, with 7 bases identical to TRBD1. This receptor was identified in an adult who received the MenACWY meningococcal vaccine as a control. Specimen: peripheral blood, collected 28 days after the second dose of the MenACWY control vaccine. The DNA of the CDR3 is TGTGCCAGCAGCCAAGAAAGGACAGGACCGATCTATGGCTACACCTTC. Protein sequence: CASSQERTGPIYGYTF.